The present T cell receptor (beta chain) was sequenced within a study of blood T cells in healthy people across ages. Germline values: CDR1 DFQATT, CDR2 SNEGSKA (reference sequence). Trimming removed 0 bases at V and 3 bases at J, with 11 bases between. This CDR3 region has 14 residues. Using a J-beta primer mix together with a sample-barcoded 5' primer, a second PCR was run for about 7 to 12 cycles. Every molecule of cDNA carried a tag from a template-switch adaptor with 12 random nucleotides. TCRdb re-called the 5' RACE reads with MiXCR, one entry per CDR3 protein. The table has 750,000 to 950,000 distinct CDR3 sequences, about 53% seen once.

The sample consisted of blood. The source is an elderly man in good health. V is TRBV20-1 and J is TRBJ1-2; D ambiguous. The CDR3: CSARDQRSYYGYTF. DNA of the CDR3: TGCAGTGCTAGAGATCAGAGGTCTTACTATGGCTACACCTTC.